These T cell receptor beta chains were read from a single sample in a study of patients and donors after allogeneic stem cell transplantation. TCRdb reprocessed the RT-PCR reads via MiXCR and lists one record per CDR3 protein. The sample records over 200,000 distinct CDR3 sequences, roughly two fifths being singletons. Sequenced sample: blood, either unsorted or a sorted T cell fraction (not recorded which). These receptors came from a human donor who was either an allogeneic HSCT recipient or a stem cell or donor lymphocyte infusion donor (not recorded which). It is not recorded whose cells these are; they may come from a transplant donor. Each CDR3 is given with its conserved first and last residue. Each record gives: D gene, clone size, V gene, J gene, CDR3 protein, CDR3 DNA. A D gene is named only where the DNA matches it firmly. Size is stated for part of the rows, as once, few or many counts, or as a class when the clone is expanded.

>-|medium-sized|TRBV12-3/TRBV12-4|TRBJ1-5
CASSLGSNQPQHF
TGTGCCAGCAGTTTAGGGAGCAATCAGCCCCAGCATTTT
>-|-|TRBV5-1|TRBJ2-5
CASSLSRGEETQYF
TGCGCCAGCAGCTTGTCAAGGGGGGAAGAGACCCAGTACTTC
>-|-|TRBV11-2|TRBJ2-3
CASSLGAWVGTDTQYF
TGTGCCAGCAGCTTAGGGGCATGGGTGGGCACAGATACGCAGTATTTT
>-|-|TRBV7-8|TRBJ2-3
CASSHDTDTQYF
TGTGCCAGCAGCCACGACACAGATACGCAGTATTTT
>TRBD1|few|TRBV30|TRBJ2-7
CSLRQGGEQYF
TGTAGTTTGCGACAGGGCGGCGAGCAGTACTTC
>-|few|TRBV27|TRBJ2-7
CASSLRRGEQYF
TGTGCCAGCAGTTTACGGCGCGGCGAGCAGTACTTC
>-|-|TRBV29-1|TRBJ2-7
CSVVAVGEEQYF
TGCAGCGTTGTCGCGGTTGGGGAGGAGCAGTACTTC
>-|-|TRBV7-8|TRBJ1-1
CASRDYLNTEAFF
TGTGCCAGCAGGGACTATTTGAACACTGAAGCTTTCTTT
>-|few|TRBV15|TRBJ2-1
CATGGDLTSLAYNEQFF
TGTGCCACCGGTGGGGACTTAACTAGCCTTGCCTACAATGAGCAGTTCTTC
>-|-|TRBV18|TRBJ2-7
CASSLEGNEQYF
TGTGCCAGCTCACTGGAGGGAAACGAGCAGTACTTC
>TRBD1|-|TRBV20-1|TRBJ1-5
CSANRGPSQPQHF
TGCAGTGCAAACAGGGGGCCTAGTCAGCCCCAGCATTTT
>-|-|TRBV10-3|TRBJ1-2
CAISVGIGYTF
TGTGCCATCAGTGTGGGTATTGGCTACACCTTC
>-|-|TRBV5-6|TRBJ2-3
CASSPGPNPDTQYF
TGTGCCAGCAGTCCCGGACCGAACCCAGATACGCAGTATTTT
>-|-|TRBV4-1|TRBJ1-2
CASSLREGANYGYTF
TGCGCCAGCAGCCTCAGAGAGGGAGCTAACTATGGCTACACCTTC
>TRBD1|once|TRBV20-1|TRBJ1-4
CSAIPGTGYEKLFF
TGCAGTGCTATTCCGGGGACAGGGTATGAAAAACTGTTTTTT
>-|-|TRBV15|TRBJ1-6
CATSRGSNSPLHF
TGTGCCACCAGCAGAGGGAGTAATTCACCCCTCCACTTT
>TRBD1|few|TRBV2|TRBJ1-1
CASSEWDSSNTEAFF
TGTGCCAGCAGTGAATGGGACAGCTCGAACACTGAAGCTTTCTTT
>-|-|TRBV4-3|TRBJ1-3
CASSQDHRTVSGNTIYF
TGCGCCAGCAGCCAAGATCATAGGACAGTCTCTGGAAACACCATATATTTT
>-|-|TRBV29-1|TRBJ1-1
CSVVRVAGRDEAFF
TGCAGCGTTGTTAGGGTAGCAGGGAGGGACGAAGCTTTCTTT
>-|few|TRBV25-1|TRBJ1-1
CASSGEILNTEAFF
TGTGCCAGCAGTGGTGAGATCCTGAACACTGAAGCTTTCTTT
>-|-|TRBV5-4|TRBJ1-1
CASSSSLTGNTEAFF
TGTGCCAGCAGCTCCTCTCTTACCGGGAACACTGAAGCTTTCTTT
>TRBD1|-|TRBV7-6|TRBJ1-4
CASSMTGFNEKLFF
TGTGCCAGCAGCATGACAGGGTTTAATGAAAAACTGTTTTTT
>-|-|TRBV12-3/TRBV12-4|TRBJ2-2
CASSFLRGQLQGRELFF
TGTGCCAGCAGTTTTCTCAGGGGCCAACTTCAGGGCCGGGAGCTGTTTTTT
>TRBD1|few|TRBV15|TRBJ1-4
CATSGPTGMNEKLFF
TGTGCCACCAGCGGACCGACAGGGATGAATGAAAAACTGTTTTTT
>TRBD1|-|TRBV28|TRBJ1-5
CASSPRQGAYQPQHF
TGTGCCAGCAGCCCCCGACAGGGGGCGTATCAGCCCCAGCATTTT
>TRBD1|few|TRBV5-1|TRBJ1-3
CASSLEPGQGNTIYF
TGCGCCAGCAGCTTGGAACCGGGACAGGGAAACACCATATATTTT
>TRBD1|few|TRBV7-2|TRBJ1-1
CASSLAETGTHTEAFF
TGTGCCAGCAGCTTGGCCGAGACAGGGACCCACACTGAAGCTTTCTTT
>-|-|TRBV27|TRBJ1-1
CASRINRTFTTEAFF
TGTGCCAGCAGGATAAACAGGACCTTCACCACTGAAGCTTTCTTT
>TRBD1|few|TRBV7-8|TRBJ1-2
CASSLTSGQTYGYTF
TGTGCCAGCAGCTTGACCTCGGGACAGACCTATGGCTACACCTTC
>-|once|TRBV19|TRBJ2-3
CASSRNTDTQYF
TGTGCCAGTAGCAGGAACACAGATACGCAGTATTTT
>-|-|TRBV20-1|TRBJ1-6
CSASEFPHKPSNSPLHF
TGCAGTGCTAGTGAGTTTCCACATAAACCAAGTAATTCACCCCTCCACTTT
>TRBD2|-|TRBV20-1|TRBJ2-3
CSARDNGGASTDTQYF
TGCAGTGCTAGAGATAACGGGGGGGCCAGCACAGATACGCAGTATTTT
>TRBD1|-|TRBV2|TRBJ1-2
CASSKDRGALGYTF
TGTGCCAGCAGCAAGGACAGGGGGGCTCTTGGCTACACCTTC
>-|-|TRBV29-1|TRBJ1-2
CSVASQGGYTF
TGCAGCGTCGCCTCCCAGGGAGGCTACACCTTC
>-|-|TRBV5-1|TRBJ1-5
CASSLGQRGQPQHF
TGCGCCAGCAGCTTGGGACAAAGGGGCCAGCCCCAGCATTTT
>-|-|TRBV15|TRBJ1-5
CATSRDINQPQHF
TGTGCCACCAGCAGGGACATTAATCAGCCCCAGCATTTT
>-|-|TRBV7-2|TRBJ1-5
CASSSSRQPQHF
TGTGCCAGCAGCTCATCACGTCAGCCCCAGCATTTT
>-|-|TRBV4-2|TRBJ1-1
CASSHITGANTEAFF
TGTGCCAGCAGCCATATAACGGGGGCGAACACTGAAGCTTTCTTT
>-|few|TRBV12-3/TRBV12-4|TRBJ1-2
CASSSANRVSGYTF
TGTGCCAGCAGTTCCGCCAACAGGGTTAGCGGCTACACCTTC
>-|few|TRBV7-2|TRBJ1-1
CASSTYRVHTEAFF
TGTGCCAGCAGCACCTACAGGGTACACACTGAAGCTTTCTTT
>-|few|TRBV6-6|TRBJ1-2
CASSYSGGWSSYTF
TGTGCCAGCAGTTACTCGGGGGGCTGGAGTAGCTACACCTTC
>TRBD1|-|TRBV20-1|TRBJ1-1
CSAGDRGTEAFF
TGCAGTGCGGGGGACAGAGGCACTGAAGCTTTCTTT
>-|many|TRBV9|TRBJ1-1
CASSVEGRAIPDTEAFF
TGTGCCAGCAGCGTAGAAGGCAGGGCTATCCCGGACACTGAAGCTTTCTTT
>-|-|TRBV28|TRBJ2-7
CASSPPGGPSYEQYF
TGTGCCAGCAGTCCCCCCGGGGGACCCTCCTACGAGCAGTACTTC
>-|-|TRBV20-1|TRBJ2-7
CSAFSGGANSGREQYF
TGCAGTGCTTTTTCCGGAGGAGCTAACAGTGGACGCGAGCAGTACTTC
>TRBD1|-|TRBV13|TRBJ1-2
CASSRGTVNYGYTF
TGTGCCAGCAGCCGCGGGACAGTAAACTATGGCTACACCTTC
>TRBD1|few|TRBV5-1|TRBJ1-6
CASTTGSYNSPLHF
TGCGCCAGCACGACAGGGTCCTATAATTCACCCCTCCACTTT
>-|-|TRBV5-8|TRBJ2-5
CASSLGGGQETQYF
TGTGCCAGCAGCTTGGGTGGGGGCCAAGAGACCCAGTACTTC
>-|once|TRBV7-6|TRBJ1-6
CASSPRRGNSPLHF
TGTGCCAGCAGCCCCCGGCGCGGGAATTCACCCCTCCACTTT
>TRBD1|-|TRBV12-3/TRBV12-4|TRBJ1-4
CASSPRQGSNEKLFF
TGTGCCAGCAGTCCCCGACAGGGCAGTAATGAAAAACTGTTTTTT
>-|few|TRBV20-1|TRBJ1-2
CSASGGSHYGYTF
TGCAGTGCTTCCGGGGGCAGCCACTATGGCTACACCTTC
>-|-|TRBV20-1|TRBJ2-2
CSAGGTLNTGELFF
TGCAGTGCCGGAGGTACCCTGAACACCGGGGAGCTGTTTTTT
>-|-|TRBV2|TRBJ1-5
CASRQGAGQPQHF
TGTGCCAGCAGGCAGGGAGCAGGGCAGCCCCAGCATTTT
>-|-|TRBV5-1|TRBJ1-1
CASSLGVARGTEAFF
TGCGCCAGCAGCTTGGGGGTTGCCAGGGGCACTGAAGCTTTCTTT
>TRBD1|-|TRBV5-1|TRBJ2-2
CASSLETGDTGELFF
TGCGCCAGCAGCTTGGAGACAGGGGACACCGGGGAGCTGTTTTTT
>-|-|TRBV4-1|TRBJ1-1
CASSSLTVNTEAFF
TGCGCCAGCAGCTCCCTGACGGTGAACACTGAAGCTTTCTTT
>-|few|TRBV2|TRBJ2-3
CASSEWGPDTQYF
TGTGCCAGCAGTGAGTGGGGCCCAGATACGCAGTATTTT
>-|-|TRBV11-2|TRBJ2-3
CASSRDWGTHTQYF
TGTGCCAGCAGTAGGGATTGGGGCACACATACGCAGTATTTT